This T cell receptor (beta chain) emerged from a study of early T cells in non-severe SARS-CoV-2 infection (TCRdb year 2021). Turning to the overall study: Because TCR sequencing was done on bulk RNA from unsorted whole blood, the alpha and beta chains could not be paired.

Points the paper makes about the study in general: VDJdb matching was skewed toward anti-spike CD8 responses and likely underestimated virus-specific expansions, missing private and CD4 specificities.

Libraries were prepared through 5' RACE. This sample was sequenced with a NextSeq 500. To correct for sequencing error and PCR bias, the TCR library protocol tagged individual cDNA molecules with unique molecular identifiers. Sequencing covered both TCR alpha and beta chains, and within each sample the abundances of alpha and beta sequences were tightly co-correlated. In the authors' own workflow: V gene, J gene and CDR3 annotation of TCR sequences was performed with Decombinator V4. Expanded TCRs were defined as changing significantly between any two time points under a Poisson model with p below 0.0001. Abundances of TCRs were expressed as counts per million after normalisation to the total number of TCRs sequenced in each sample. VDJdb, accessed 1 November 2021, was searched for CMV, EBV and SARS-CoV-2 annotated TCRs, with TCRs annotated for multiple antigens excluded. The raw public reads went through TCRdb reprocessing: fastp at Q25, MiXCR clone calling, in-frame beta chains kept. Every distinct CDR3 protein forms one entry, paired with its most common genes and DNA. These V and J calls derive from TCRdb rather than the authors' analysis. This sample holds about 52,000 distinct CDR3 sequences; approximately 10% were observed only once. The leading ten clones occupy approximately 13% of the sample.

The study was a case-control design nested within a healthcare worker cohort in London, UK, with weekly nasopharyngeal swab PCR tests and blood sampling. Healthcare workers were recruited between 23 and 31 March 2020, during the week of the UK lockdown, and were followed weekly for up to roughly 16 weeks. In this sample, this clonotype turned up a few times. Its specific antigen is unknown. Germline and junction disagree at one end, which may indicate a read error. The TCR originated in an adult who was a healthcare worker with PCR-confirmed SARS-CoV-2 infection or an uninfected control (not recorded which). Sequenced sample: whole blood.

The DNA is TGTGCCAGCAGGAGGGAGAAAGTAGCGGGGGGTTTC. Protein translation: CASRREKVAGGF. The chain employs TRBV2 and TRBJ2-7; 10 central nucleotides agree with TRBD2. The CDR3 holds 12 amino acids from the cysteine to the phenylalanine. CDR3 DNA only is kept here, 36 bases in frame from base 1. As encoded in the germline V gene, CDR1 is SNHLY while CDR2 is FYNNEI.